This record covers a single T cell receptor (beta chain). RNA in amounts of roughly 0.5 to 1 ug was reverse transcribed with random hexamers. The amplification used immunoSEQ multiplex PCR on TCR beta CDR3; it spanned 54 Vbeta and 13 Jbeta. TCRdb recomputed calls from the immunoSEQ multiplex PCR reads with MiXCR, one row per CDR3 protein. The data show about 180,000 distinct CDR3 sequences, 85% to 95% seen once. The source of the sample is a study of CD8 T cells in Susac syndrome. In blood CD8+ and CD4+ T cells, TCR beta underwent sequencing. Included as multiple sclerosis controls were treatment-naive patients who had stable or active relapsing-remitting disease. Negative isolation yielded the CD8+ and CD4+ T cells, while FACS enriched the TEMRA cells. The CDR3 covers 16 residues. Germline CDR1 and CDR2: MGHRA and YSYEKL. Trimming took 2 bases from V and 2 from J, leaving 13 bases between them.

V gene TRBV4-1 combines with J gene TRBJ2-1; D perhaps matches TRBD1 (6 bases). The clonotype was recovered from a human donor with multiple sclerosis. The sequencing input was CD8+ T cells from PBMCs. The CDR3 coding sequence is TGCGCCAGCAGCCAATTCTTACAGGGACCCTACAATGAGCAGTTCTTC. It is translated as CASSQFLQGPYNEQFF.